The 7 T cell receptor beta chains presented below share a single source sample, sequenced in a study of breast tumors, draining lymph nodes, adjacent tissues. MiXCR was run by TCRdb on the multiplex PCR reads, yielding one entry per CDR3 protein. The sample records approximately 88,000 distinct CDR3 sequences, approximately 29% being singletons. Breast cancer patients provided tissue from their axillary draining lymph nodes. The specimen sequenced was axillary lymph node tissue. All receptors derive from a female donor with breast cancer. Some clones in this sample may be carry-over from other donors' samples.

Worth noting for this clonotype: The junction does not match germline at one end; this may be a read error. The chain's CDR3 is CASSLFAGESEKLFF. The CDR3 coding sequence is TGTGCCAGCAGTTTATTCGCAGGAGAGAGTGAAAAACTGTTTTTC. The V call is TRBV12-3 or TRBV12-4, the J call TRBJ1-4; D uncertain. The CDR3 loop spans 15 amino acids.

Concerning this clonotype itself: One end of the junction does not line up with germline, which may come from a read error. J is TRBJ1-3 and V is TRBV5-5; D remains ambiguous. Germline CDR1 reads SGHKS; CDR2 reads YYEKEE (reference sequence). The CDR3 runs to 15 residues. The CDR3 region has the DNA TGTGCCAGCAGCTTGATCGGAACCTCTGGAGACACCATATATTTT. It is translated as CASSLIGTSGDTIYF.

This clonotype was seen ten or more times. V and J are TRBV11-3 and TRBJ1-1, with D unclear. This CDR3 is built from 14 residues. The germline gives CDR1 SGHNT, CDR2 YENEEA. V lost 1 base and J lost 2, with 8 bases in between. The CDR3 loop reads CASSLGGGNTEAFF. The CDR3 region has the DNA TGTGCCAGCAGCTTAGGGGGAGGCAACACTGAAGCTTTCTTT. The variable domain in full, completed from reference TRBV11-3 and TRBJ1-1, reads EAGVVQSPRYKIIEKKQPVAFWCNPISGHNTLYWYLQNLGQGPELLIRYENEEAVDDSQLPKDRFSAERLKGVDSTLKIQPAELGDSAVYLCASSLGGGNTEAFFGQGTRLTVV.

This clonotype was detected many times. The chain is built from TRBV10-3 and TRBJ1-6, with a weak D call TRBD1 (5 bases). The CDR3 runs to 17 residues. V was clipped by 2 bases and J by 8 bases, with 19 bases between them. Germline lookup yields CDR1 ENHRY and CDR2 SYGVKD. Here the CDR3 reads CAISEGSMGDQHSPLHF. The CDR3 coding sequence is TGTGCCATCAGTGAGGGGTCCATGGGGGATCAGCATTCACCCCTCCACTTT.

V usage is TRBV20-1 and J usage is TRBJ2-3; a possible D gene is TRBD1 (6 bases). Germline-derived CDR1 and CDR2 are DFQATT and SNEGSKA (reference sequence). V was trimmed by 4 bases and J by 2 bases, leaving 16 bases between them. The CDR3 loop spans 15 amino acids. CDR3 bases: TGCAGTGCTACCGGGACATCAAAGTCCACAGATACGCAGTATTTT. It yields the protein CSATGTSKSTDTQYF.

Concerning this clonotype: No DNA is shown, since the ends of the CDR3 on it are uncertain; the CDR3 is the one TCRdb lists. The V gene is TRBV19, the J gene TRBJ1-1. Germline values: CDR1 LNHDA, CDR2 SQIVND (reference sequence). The CDR3 length is 24 residues, termini included. CDR3 protein: CASPRLAPGNEQFFGTEVNTEAFF.

In the case of this clonotype: The CDR3 carries no conserved terminal phenylalanine or tryptophan, so it likely arises from a read error. V is TRBV24-1 and J is TRBJ1-5, with 8 bases aligning to TRBD1. Germline CDR1 and CDR2: KGHDR and SFDVKD. This CDR3 comprises 17 residues. The CDR3: CAASDTRQGTGNQPQHL. The CDR3, as DNA: TGTGCCGCCAGTGATACACGACAGGGGACTGGTAATCAGCCCCAGCATCTT.